This TCR beta chain originates from a study of T cell responses to AZD1222 COVID-19 vaccine. As for the study in general: Doses given second, at about 4 or about 12 weeks, were pooled.

Data came from immunoSEQ multiplex PCR; TCRdb stores just in-frame clones and leaves some out. This sample has about 110,000 clones, with about 85% found just once. This clone showed up just once. J was trimmed by 4 bases and V by 2 bases; bases with no gene match: 5. The CDR3 has 14 amino acids. Looked up from germline, CDR1 is GTSNPN and CDR2 is SVGIG (reference sequence). The origin of this receptor is an adult in good health. This chain links TRBV30 with TRBJ2-3, with TRBD2 matching over 8 bases. The sample here was peripheral blood, taken on day 0 of AZD1222 vaccination. Written as DNA, the CDR3 is TGTGCCTGGAGTAGTATGCGGGGGGCAGATACGCAGTATTTT. Translated: CAWSSMRGADTQYF.